This passage covers 26 T cell receptor beta chains from one sample sequenced in a study of T cells after yellow fever vaccination. From the 5' RACE reads, TCRdb called clonotypes with MiXCR, one entry per CDR3 protein. The sample lists about 310,000 distinct CDR3 sequences, around 4% occurring once. Sequences were derived from PBMCs, sampled on the day of the yellow fever booster vaccination. All receptors derive from a man aged 18 to 30 who received the YFV17D yellow fever vaccine.

This clonotype was counted ten times or more. The V call is TRBV28, the J call TRBJ2-4, with 11 bases matching TRBD1. Germline-derived CDR1 and CDR2 are MDHEN and SYDVKM. The CDR3 loop spans 17 amino acids. J gave up 9 bases and V 4 bases, and 14 bases lay outside the gene matches. The CDR3 DNA is TGTGCCAGCAGTTCCTGGACAGGGGGCCCACACCTCGGCATTCAGTACTTC. Translating gives CASSSWTGGPHLGIQYF.

This clonotype was counted only a few times. The chain joins TRBV6-5 to TRBJ2-2; D is uncertain. CDR1 and CDR2 (germline): MNHEY, SVGAGI. The CDR3 consists of 15 residues. Trimming left V 5 bases short and J 4 bases short, with 14 bases between. As DNA, the CDR3 is TGTGCCAGCAGTCTCTTGAACGCCGCCACCGGGGAGCTGTTTTTT. Translated: CASSLLNAATGELFF.

Turning to this clonotype: The DNA is left out, because the CDR3 cannot be placed on it with certainty; the CDR3 is given as TCRdb lists it. The gene calls are TRBV7-5 and TRBJ1-5; the table assigns TRBD1, which was not confirmed against the DNA. TRBV7-5 is listed as a pseudogene. The CDR3 is 19 residues long, ends included. Here the CDR3 reads CISVPEASVRGESNQPQHF.

This clonotype was observed many times. The chain links TRBV6-1 to TRBJ2-7; TRBD2 matches 7 bases. Germline V gene data show CDR1 as MNHNS and CDR2 as SASEGT. V lost 6 bases, J lost 2 bases, and 13 bases stayed unmatched. This CDR3 has 16 amino acids. CDR3 in amino acids: CASRIGGGIGTYEQYV. CDR3 coding DNA: TGTGCCAGCAGGATTGGGGGAGGGATTGGAACCTACGAGCAGTACGTC.

The sample holds many counts of this clonotype. V gene TRBV20-1 combines with J gene TRBJ1-2; D not resolved. Per germline, CDR1 DFQATT and CDR2 SNEGSKA (reference sequence). This CDR3 spans 13 amino acids. V dropped 1 base and J dropped 4 bases, with 10 bases sitting between them. The CDR3 nucleotides read TGCAGTGCTAGAGTGTTAGTAAGCTATGGCTACACCTTC. Protein sequence: CSARVLVSYGYTF.

This clonotype appeared many times. The CDR3 spells CASSYNSGGYNEQFF. The CDR3 nucleotides read TGTGCCAGCAGTTATAATAGCGGGGGATACAATGAGCAGTTCTTC. The chain carries TRBV7-2 and TRBJ2-1, with 9 nucleotides matching TRBD2. Per germline, CDR1 SGHTA and CDR2 FQGNSA. CDR3 length equals 15 residues. With 6 bases clipped from V and 4 bases from J, the junction kept 7 bases outside the gene matches.

This clonotype was picked up many times. The V call is TRBV7-9, the J call TRBJ2-7; D may be TRBD1 (6 bases). The germline V and J ends were trimmed by 5 bases and 5 bases, with 13 bases remaining between them. CDR1 and CDR2 from the germline V gene are SEHNR and FQNEAQ (reference sequence). The CDR3 contains 13 residues. The CDR3 here is CASSLRGGDEQYF. DNA for the CDR3: TGTGCCAGCAGCCTCAGGGGCGGCGACGAGCAGTACTTC.

In this sample, this clonotype turned up many times. The gene calls are TRBV20-1 and TRBJ1-5; no clear D gene. V shed 5 bases and J shed 9 bases, with 17 bases lying between them. Germline V gene lookup returns CDR1 DFQATT and CDR2 SNEGSKA (reference sequence). The CDR3 covers 13 residues. The CDR3, as DNA: TGCAGTGCTGGAAACTGGATGAATGCGCCCCAGCATTTT. Its protein is CSAGNWMNAPQHF.

In this sample, this clonotype turned up many times. The chain links TRBV28 to TRBJ1-3; tentatively, D is TRBD1 (5 bases). CDR3 length equals 15 residues. From germline, CDR1 is MDHEN and CDR2 SYDVKM. V was cut by 2 bases and J by 0 bases, with 8 bases left in between. CDR3 residues: CASSLPGYSGNTIYF. CDR3 coding DNA: TGTGCCAGCAGTTTACCAGGGTACTCTGGAAACACCATATATTTT.

This clonotype was observed a handful of times. The chain combines TRBV28 with TRBJ2-6; D is unclear. This CDR3 contains 15 residues. V lost 1 base to trimming and J lost 4 bases, with 8 bases between them. CDR1 is MDHEN, CDR2 SYDVKM, per germline. The CDR3, as DNA: TGTGCCAGCAGTTTATTGGGTGAAGGGGCCAACGTCCTGACTTTC. It yields the protein CASSLLGEGANVLTF.

This clonotype was picked up many times. The chain carries TRBV11-2 and TRBJ2-1, with 8 positions matching TRBD2. With V trimmed by 7 bases and J by 1 base, 18 bases remained unmatched. CDR3 size: 19 residues. The V gene's germline CDR1 is SGHAT and CDR2 FQNNGV. CDR3 coding DNA: TGTGCCAGCACCGGTGGATGGGTCCGCGGGGGGAAGTCCTACAATGAGCAGTTCTTC. This codes for CASTGGWVRGGKSYNEQFF.

The chain combines TRBV7-9 with TRBJ2-1, with TRBD1 identical over 8 bases. Germline assignment: CDR1 SEHNR and CDR2 FQNEAQ (reference sequence). The CDR3 consists of 14 residues. Trimming removed 5 bases from V and 9 bases from J; junction bases left unmatched: 9. The CDR3 nucleotides are TGTGCCAGCAGCCAAGGGACAGGTTGGTTTGAGCAGTTCTTC. This codes for CASSQGTGWFEQFF.

This clonotype was counted many times. In DNA form, the CDR3 reads TGCGCCAGCAGTCACCCGGGACTCCAAGAGACCCAGTACTTC. Its translation is CASSHPGLQETQYF. The V and J genes are TRBV23-1 and TRBJ2-5; D perhaps matches TRBD2 (6 bases). TRBV23-1 is an ORF for which the function is uncertain. V gave up 3 bases and J gave up 1 base, with 9 bases separating them. This CDR3 comprises 14 residues.

This clonotype was detected a few times. This chain joins TRBV7-2 and TRBJ2-7, with 12 bases fitting TRBD2. The germline V gene has CDR1 SGHTA and CDR2 FQGNSA. This CDR3 comprises 15 residues. The junction had 1 base not matched to a gene; V was cut back by 1 base and J by 3 bases. The CDR3 DNA follows: TGTGCCAGCAGCTTAGGGGGACTAGCGGGCTACGAGCAGTACTTC. Translating gives CASSLGGLAGYEQYF.

This clonotype was recorded many times. The V gene is TRBV5-1, the J gene TRBJ1-2; TRBD1 agrees at 7 bases. Germline V CDR1 and CDR2: SGHRS, YFSETQ. V trimming: 1 base; J trimming: 5 bases; junction bases outside the gene matches: 14. This CDR3 has 17 residues. CDR3 bases: TGCGCCAGCAGCTTGTATTTTGGGACAGAACGATATTATGGCTACACCTTC. This gives the protein CASSLYFGTERYYGYTF.

In this sample, this clonotype turned up a few times. The V gene is TRBV7-2, the J gene TRBJ2-7; a weak D match, TRBD2 (5 bases). Trimming removed 6 bases at V and 2 bases at J, with 11 bases between. The CDR3 sequence is 13 residues long. Germline CDR1 reads SGHTA; CDR2 reads FQGNSA. The CDR3 is CASSLRETYEQYV. CDR3 DNA sequence: TGTGCCAGCAGTCTGAGGGAAACCTACGAGCAGTACGTC.

V and J are TRBV9 and TRBJ2-2; the D is unclear. The CDR3 covers 16 residues. Trimming left V 2 bases short and J 0 bases short, with 11 bases between. Germline V lookup: CDR1 SGDLS, CDR2 YYNGEE. CDR3 DNA: TGTGCCAGCAGCGTTGTCTCCAACCCGAACACCGGGGAGCTGTTTTTT. Residues: CASSVVSNPNTGELFF.

This clonotype was found many times. V and J are TRBV6-5 and TRBJ2-3; D perhaps matches TRBD2 (6 bases). The ends were cut back, 5 bases at V and 2 bases at J, with 11 bases in the middle. There are 14 residues in the CDR3. Germline V gene lookup returns CDR1 MNHEY and CDR2 SVGAGI. The CDR3 loop reads CASSPGTFTDTQYF. In nucleotides, the CDR3 is TGTGCCAGCAGTCCAGGGACTTTCACAGATACGCAGTATTTT.

This chain joins TRBV20-1 and TRBJ2-5; possible D gene TRBD1, 6 bases. V was shortened by 8 bases and J by 1 base, with 14 bases between the two germline ends. This CDR3 contains 13 residues. Germline loops: CDR1 DFQATT, CDR2 SNEGSKA (reference sequence). CDR3 loop: CSYPTGTQETQYF. CDR3 nucleotides: TGCAGTTATCCTACAGGGACCCAAGAGACCCAGTACTTC.

Many counts were recorded for this clonotype. The chain combines TRBV7-2 with TRBJ2-2; perhaps TRBD1 as D (6 bases). The CDR3 length is 16 residues. The ends were cut back, 5 bases at V and 0 bases at J, with 13 bases in the middle. Per the germline V gene, CDR1 is SGHTA and CDR2 is FQGNSA. CDR3 DNA: TGTGCCAGCAGCCCGGGACATTTCGCGAACACCGGGGAGCTGTTTTTT. This sequence encodes CASSPGHFANTGELFF.

This rearrangement joins TRBV7-2 to TRBJ1-2; 7 nucleotides match TRBD1. V gave up 5 bases and J gave up 4 bases; unmatched junction bases: 7. This CDR3 comprises 14 residues. Germline loops: CDR1 SGHTA, CDR2 FQGNSA. Here the CDR3 reads CASSEGGTAYGYTF. The CDR3 DNA is TGTGCCAGCAGCGAAGGGGGGACAGCCTATGGCTACACCTTC.

This clonotype appeared a few times. The rearrangement uses TRBV12-3 or TRBV12-4 and TRBJ1-1; TRBD1 agrees at 7 bases. V shed 5 bases, J shed 5 bases, and the junction held 8 bases outside the gene matches. CDR3 length: 14 residues. The CDR3 loop reads CASSDRAGGTEAFF. DNA for the CDR3: TGTGCCAGCAGTGACAGGGCTGGGGGAACTGAAGCTTTCTTT.

This clonotype was detected ten times or more. This chain uses TRBV27 with TRBJ2-7; D uncertain. The V gene lost 5 bases and the J gene lost 2 bases, with 13 bases spanning the gap. This CDR3 has 14 residues. From germline, CDR1 is MNHEY and CDR2 SMNVEV (reference sequence). CDR3 DNA: TGTGCCAGCAGTCCCTTTCGAGCAGCCTACGAGCAGTACTTC. Its protein product is CASSPFRAAYEQYF.

This clonotype showed up many times. This chain connects TRBV14 to TRBJ2-7, with a weak D call TRBD1 (5 bases). This CDR3 contains 15 residues. The V gene lost 3 bases and the J gene lost 2 bases, with 14 bases spanning the gap. In germline, CDR1 is SGHDN, CDR2 FVKESK. The CDR3 reads CASSQEGRGTYEQYF. The CDR3 DNA reads as TGTGCCAGCAGCCAGGAAGGAAGGGGAACCTACGAGCAGTACTTC.

The chain combines TRBV6-2 or TRBV6-3 with TRBJ1-5; D gene unclear. Germline CDR1 reads MNHEY; CDR2 reads SVGEGT. The CDR3 sequence is 13 residues long. Trimming took 5 bases from V and 6 from J, leaving 11 bases between them. The CDR3: CASSDPAGQPQHF. As DNA, the CDR3 is TGTGCCAGCAGTGACCCTGCGGGTCAGCCCCAGCATTTT.

This clonotype was seen at least ten times. This chain uses TRBV4-3 with TRBJ2-1; a weak D match, TRBD2 (5 bases). Trimming pared 4 bases from V and 0 bases from J, leaving 16 bases between. The CDR3 is 17 residues long. Germline CDR1 is LGHNA and CDR2 is YSLEER. The DNA for the CDR3 is TGCGCCAGCAGCCCCTGGTTAGCTGGGAGCTCCTACAATGAGCAGTTCTTC. Protein: CASSPWLAGSSYNEQFF.